A selection of T cell receptor beta chains follows, all from one sample in a study of blood T cell repertoires in COVID-19. Data came from immunoSEQ multiplex PCR; TCRdb stores just in-frame clones and leaves some out. Of over 140,000 clones listed, over 60% are singletons. Input material: PBMCs or T cells enriched from blood (not recorded which). The receptors were gathered from a woman in her 50s who had recovered from COVID-19. Each CDR3 is given with its conserved first and last residue. D genes are given only for firm matches. Expanded clones are given a class, and other clones once, few, many or no size at all.

D | J | V | size | CDR3 | DNA
NA | TRBJ2-7 | TRBV4-1 | few | CASSQEWGPYEQYF | TGCGCCAGCAGCCAAGAGTGGGGGCCCTACGAGCAGTACTTC
NA | TRBJ1-5 | TRBV28 | NA | CASSLPRINQPQHF | TGTGCCAGCAGTTTACCCAGGATTAATCAGCCCCAGCATTTT
TRBD2 | TRBJ2-3 | TRBV9 | NA | CASSVAAGGLTDTQYF | TGTGCCAGCAGCGTAGCAGCGGGGGGCCTCACAGATACGCAGTATTTT
NA | TRBJ1-2 | TRBV12-3/TRBV12-4 | NA | CASSLSRYYGYTF | TGTGCCAGCAGTTTAAGCAGGTATTATGGCTACACCTTC
NA | TRBJ2-1 | TRBV9 | NA | CASSVGGQGGSYNEQFF | TGTGCCAGCAGCGTAGGAGGTCAGGGTGGTTCCTACAATGAGCAGTTCTTC
NA | TRBJ2-3 | TRBV2 | NA | CASLMWLSTDTQYF | TGTGCCAGCCTGATGTGGCTCAGCACAGATACGCAGTATTTT
NA | TRBJ1-2 | TRBV6-5 | few | CASSLRGYGYTF | TGTGCCAGCAGCCTCCGGGGGTATGGCTACACCTTC
TRBD1 | TRBJ2-3 | TRBV7-9 | NA | CASSALLTGDTQYF | TGTGCCAGCAGCGCCCTTCTGACAGGGGATACGCAGTATTTT
NA | TRBJ2-7 | TRBV28 | NA | CASSFLLRQYF | TGTGCCAGCAGTTTCCTTCTACGGCAGTACTTC
NA | TRBJ2-7 | TRBV3-1/TRBV3-2 | NA | CASSQAEGEQYF | TGTGCCAGCAGCCAAGCGGAGGGCGAGCAGTACTTC
NA | TRBJ1-6 | TRBV5-5 | NA | CASSLHRQLDSPLHF | TGTGCCAGCAGCTTGCATAGACAGTTGGATTCACCCCTCCACTTT
TRBD1 | TRBJ1-5 | TRBV2 | NA | CASRTRGTENQPQHF | TGTGCCAGCAGGACAAGAGGGACAGAGAATCAGCCCCAGCATTTT
NA | TRBJ2-5 | TRBV19 | NA | CASSMGQVRETQYF | TGTGCCAGTAGTATGGGGCAGGTCAGAGAGACCCAGTACTTC
TRBD2 | TRBJ2-1 | TRBV9 | NA | CASSVVASGASGGRRSYNEQFF | TGTGCCAGCAGCGTAGTCGCTTCGGGGGCTAGCGGGGGAAGGAGGTCCTACAATGAGCAGTTCTTC
TRBD2 | TRBJ2-7 | TRBV7-9 | NA | CASSLGAGGTREQYF | TGTGCCAGCAGCTTAGGAGCGGGGGGGACCCGCGAGCAGTACTTC
TRBD1 | TRBJ1-6 | TRBV6-2/TRBV6-3 | NA | CASSLLGQGYNSPLHF | TGTGCCAGCAGCCTTCTCGGACAGGGTTACAATTCACCCCTCCACTTT
NA | TRBJ1-6 | TRBV19 | NA | CASKGETRPLHF | TGTGCCAGTAAGGGGGAGACGCGACCCCTCCACTTT
NA | TRBJ2-1 | TRBV7-8 | NA | CASSLFGTQNYNEQFF | TGTGCCAGCAGCTTGTTCGGGACACAGAATTACAATGAGCAGTTCTTC
NA | TRBJ1-5 | TRBV4-2 | NA | CASSQDGRENQPQHF | TGTGCCAGCAGCCAAGATGGCAGGGAAAATCAGCCCCAGCATTTT
NA | TRBJ1-1 | TRBV19 | NA | CASSIRRGGDEAFF | TGTGCCAGTAGTATACGAAGGGGTGGAGACGAAGCTTTCTTT
TRBD2 | TRBJ2-1 | TRBV7-2 | NA | CASSLKTSDYNEQFF | TGTGCCAGCAGCTTAAAAACTAGCGATTACAATGAGCAGTTCTTC
NA | TRBJ2-5 | TRBV30 | NA | CAWINQETQYF | TGTGCCTGGATAAACCAGGAGACCCAGTACTTC